The TCR beta chain under discussion was sequenced for a study of CD8 T cells in ankylosing spondylitis. The CDR3 covers 15 residues. The germline V gene encodes CDR1 MNHEY and CDR2 SMNVEV (reference sequence). The trim removed 6 bases at V and 0 bases at J, leaving 6 bases unmatched. Findings of the study overall: Typical of ankylosing spondylitis blood, it appeared, was a TCR beta motif of eight highly homologous variants. Reportedly, matched ankylosing spondylitis synovial fluid was significantly enriched for disease-linked clones. CD8+ by phenotype, disease-linked clones were relatively rare in peripheral blood. Past research had described some motif variants in reactive arthritis synovial fluid and blood.

By quantitative 5'-RACE with molecular barcodes, the TCR beta libraries were made. MiXCR, run by TCRdb on the 5' RACE reads, gives a single entry per CDR3 protein. The data show 130,000 or so distinct CDR3 sequences, with roughly 18% seen just once and approximately 33% held by the top ten. Regarding this clonotype: As yet, its antigen is unknown.

Sequenced input: blood, either unsorted or a sorted T cell fraction (not recorded which). The chain uses TRBV27 and TRBJ2-3; 7 nucleotides agree with TRBD2. The sequence derives from a male donor with ankylosing spondylitis. The DNA of the CDR3 is TGTGCCAGCAGAGGACTAGGTCCTAGCACAGATACGCAGTATTTT. Protein sequence: CASRGLGPSTDTQYF.